These T cell receptor beta chains were read from a single sample in a study of T-cell reconstitution after alpha-beta-depleted transplantation in children. TCRdb re-called the PCR reads through MiXCR, storing one row per CDR3 protein. The sample lists around 700,000 distinct CDR3 sequences; around 12% were seen once. The material was PBMCs, obtained before TCRalphabeta/CD19-depleted stem cell transplant. These receptors all come from a girl aged 2-9 years with congenital amegakaryocytic thrombocytopenia, due to receive a stem cell transplant. Both conserved end residues are part of each CDR3. D genes are given only for firm matches. Clone size is shown for a subset of rows, as once, few, many or a class of expanded clone.

v_gene	j_gene	d_gene	abundance	CDR3aa	CDR3nt
TRBV7-2	TRBJ2-1	TRBD1	few	CASGGQGAHEQFF	TGTGCCAGCGGAGGACAGGGGGCCCATGAGCAGTTCTTC
TRBV19	TRBJ2-7	-	few	CASSIFSGISYEQYF	TGTGCCAGTAGTATCTTCTCAGGGATATCCTACGAGCAGTACTTC
TRBV20-1	TRBJ2-2	TRBD2	many	CSAIAGAGELFF	TGCAGTGCTATAGCGGGAGCCGGGGAGCTGTTTTTT
TRBV30	TRBJ2-5	-	-	CAWSVRRIEYQETQYF	TGTGCCTGGAGTGTACGGCGAATTGAGTACCAAGAGACCCAGTACTTC
TRBV20-1	TRBJ2-5	TRBD2	many	CSALGPLAGEETQYF	TGCAGTGCTCTCGGCCCCTTAGCGGGAGAAGAGACCCAGTACTTC
TRBV12-3/TRBV12-4	TRBJ2-7	TRBD2	-	CASTERGGWGSYEQYF	TGTGCCAGCACCGAGCGGGGGGGGTGGGGTAGCTACGAGCAGTACTTC
TRBV5-1	TRBJ2-1	-	-	CASSLEGVNEQFF	TGCGCCAGCAGCTTGGAAGGGGTTAATGAGCAGTTCTTC
TRBV2	TRBJ2-6	-	-	CASSEELFSGANVLTF	TGTGCCAGCAGTGAAGAACTATTCTCTGGGGCCAACGTCCTGACTTTC
TRBV20-1	TRBJ1-1	-	many	CSARFGAMNTEAFF	TGCAGTGCTCGCTTCGGGGCCATGAACACTGAAGCTTTCTTT
TRBV3-1	TRBJ1-1	-	few	CASSQDMVPREAFF	TGTGCCAGCAGCCAAGATATGGTTCCCAGGGAAGCTTTCTTT
TRBV20-1	TRBJ1-1	-	many	CSPTLNTEAFF	TGCAGTCCCACACTGAACACTGAAGCTTTCTTT
TRBV7-2	TRBJ2-7	TRBD2	few	CASSLDFTSGTYEQYF	TGTGCCAGCAGCTTAGACTTTACTAGCGGAACCTACGAGCAGTACTTC
TRBV27	TRBJ2-7	-	few	CASSFIGERREQYF	TGTGCCAGCAGTTTTATCGGGGAACGGCGCGAGCAGTACTTC
TRBV7-8	TRBJ2-1	TRBD2	-	CASSLEPSGAYNEQFF	TGTGCCAGCAGCTTAGAGCCTAGCGGTGCCTACAATGAGCAGTTCTTC
TRBV7-2	TRBJ2-3	-	-	CASSSLIVTDTQYF	TGTGCCAGCAGCTCTTTAATAGTCACAGATACGCAGTATTTT
TRBV5-1	TRBJ2-7	TRBD1	few	CASSPVSRTGYEQYF	TGCGCCAGCAGCCCCGTATCTCGGACAGGTTACGAGCAGTACTTC
TRBV29-1	TRBJ2-1	TRBD2	many	CSVEGGGGEQFF	TGCAGCGTTGAAGGGGGGGGAGGTGAGCAGTTCTTC